The sequence of this TCR beta chain was determined in a study of molecular identifiers for immune sequencing clone quantification. Overall study findings and caveats: Jurkat TCR RNA spiked in from one cell reportedly remained identifiable amid about a million naive cells. Same-barcode identical TCR molecules could make highly expanded clones look smaller than they are.

Bulk TCR library preparation followed previously described methods with listed TCR primers. TCRdb ran MiXCR on the PCR reads and lists one entry per CDR3 protein. The profile shows some 320,000 distinct CDR3 sequences, about 22% of them singletons. The germline CDR1 and CDR2 sequences are MNHEY and SMNVEV (reference sequence). The CDR3 is made up of 14 amino acids. The ends were cut back, 4 bases at V and 4 bases at J, with 14 bases in the middle. Concerning this clonotype itself: Its antigen remains unidentified.

Naive CD8 T cells were picked out by sorting for CD8+CD4-CCR7+CD45RA+. Material for sequencing was naive CD8+ T cells from blood, with Jurkat cell RNA spiked in. Regarding subset: FACS-sorted CD8+CD4-CCR7+CD45RA+ naive T cells. The rearrangement uses TRBV27 and TRBJ2-7, with D perhaps assigned TRBD1 or TRBD2 (5 bases each). The TCR was taken from a human donor in good health. Some libraries in this study had Jurkat cell RNA spiked in. DNA of the CDR3: TGTGCCAGCAGTTACCGTGGGACCGTGTACGAGCAGTACTTC. Its translation is CASSYRGTVYEQYF.